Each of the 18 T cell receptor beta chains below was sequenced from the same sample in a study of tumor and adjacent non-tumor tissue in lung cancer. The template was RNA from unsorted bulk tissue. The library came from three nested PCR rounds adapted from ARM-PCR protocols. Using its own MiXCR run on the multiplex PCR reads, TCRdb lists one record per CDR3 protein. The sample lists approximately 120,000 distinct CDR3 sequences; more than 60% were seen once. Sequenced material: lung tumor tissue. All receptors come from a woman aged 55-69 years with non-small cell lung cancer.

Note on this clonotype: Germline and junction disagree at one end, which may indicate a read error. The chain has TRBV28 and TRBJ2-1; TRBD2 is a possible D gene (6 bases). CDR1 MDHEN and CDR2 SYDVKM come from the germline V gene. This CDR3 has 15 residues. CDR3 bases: TGTGCCGGCAGTTTGTTTGGCCTAGCGAACAATGAGCAGTTCTTC. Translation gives CAGSLFGLANNEQFF.

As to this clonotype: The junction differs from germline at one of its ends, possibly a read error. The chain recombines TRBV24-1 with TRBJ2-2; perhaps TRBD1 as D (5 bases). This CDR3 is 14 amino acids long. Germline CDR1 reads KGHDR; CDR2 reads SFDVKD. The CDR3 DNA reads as TGTGTCACCAGTGTCGGACAAAACACCGGGGAGCTGTTTTTT. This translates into CVTSVGQNTGELFF.

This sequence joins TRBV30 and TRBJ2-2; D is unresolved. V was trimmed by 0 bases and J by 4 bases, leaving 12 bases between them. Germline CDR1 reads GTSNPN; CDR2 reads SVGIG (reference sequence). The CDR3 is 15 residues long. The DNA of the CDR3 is TGTGCCTGGAGTGTTAGTAGCCGGGTCACCGGGGAGCTGTTTTTT. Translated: CAWSVSSRVTGELFF.

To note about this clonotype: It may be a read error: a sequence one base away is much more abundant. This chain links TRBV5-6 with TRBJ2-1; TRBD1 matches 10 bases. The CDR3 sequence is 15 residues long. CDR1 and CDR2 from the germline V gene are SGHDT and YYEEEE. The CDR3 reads CASSLGTGALNEQLF. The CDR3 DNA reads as TGTGCCAGCAGCCTCGGGACAGGGGCACTCAATGAGCAGCTCTTC.

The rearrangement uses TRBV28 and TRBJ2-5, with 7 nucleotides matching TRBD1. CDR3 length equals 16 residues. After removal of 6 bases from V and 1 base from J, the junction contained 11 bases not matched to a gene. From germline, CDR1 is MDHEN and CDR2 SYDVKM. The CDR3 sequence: CASRLTGVEGQETQYF. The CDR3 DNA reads TGTGCCAGCAGACTTACAGGGGTAGAGGGCCAAGAGACCCAGTACTTC.

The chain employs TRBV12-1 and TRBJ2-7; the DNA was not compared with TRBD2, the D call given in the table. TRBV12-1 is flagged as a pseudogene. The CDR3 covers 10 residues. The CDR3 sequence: CTIRPEGQYF. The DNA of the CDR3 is TGTACCATCAGACCCGAGGGGCAGTACTTC.

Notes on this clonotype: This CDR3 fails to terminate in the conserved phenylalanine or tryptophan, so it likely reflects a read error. As DNA, the CDR3 is TGCGCCAGCAGCCCGACGACGGGACAGCTCCAGAGCTCCTACAATGAGCAGTTCCTC. Translated: CASSPTTGQLQSSYNEQFL. This sequence joins TRBV5-1 and TRBJ2-1; TRBD1 matches 7 bases. Looked up from germline, CDR1 is SGHRS and CDR2 is YFSETQ. J lost 0 bases, V lost 4 bases, and 16 bases had no gene match. The CDR3 is 19 amino acids.

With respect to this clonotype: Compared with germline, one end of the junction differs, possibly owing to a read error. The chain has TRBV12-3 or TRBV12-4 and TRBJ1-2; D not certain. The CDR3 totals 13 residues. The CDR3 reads CVSTPAGSYGYAF. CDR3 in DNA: TGTGTCAGCACCCCTGCGGGGAGCTATGGCTACGCCTTC.

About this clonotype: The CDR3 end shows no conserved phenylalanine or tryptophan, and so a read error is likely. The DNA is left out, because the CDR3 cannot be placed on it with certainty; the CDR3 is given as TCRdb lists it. The CDR3: CASSPGDRGNSPIHS. This chain joins TRBV4-3 and TRBJ1-6; the table's D gene call, TRBD1, was not cross checked with the DNA. Germline CDR1 is LGHNA and CDR2 is YSLEER. With termini counted, the CDR3 has 15 amino acids.

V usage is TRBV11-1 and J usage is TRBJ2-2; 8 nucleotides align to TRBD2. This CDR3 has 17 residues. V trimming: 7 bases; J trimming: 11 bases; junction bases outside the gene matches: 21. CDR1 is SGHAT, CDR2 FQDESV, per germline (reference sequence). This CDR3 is CASIPRLARESSGELFF. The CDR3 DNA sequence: TGTGCCAGCATCCCGCGACTAGCGAGAGAATCCAGCGGAGAGCTGTTTTTT.

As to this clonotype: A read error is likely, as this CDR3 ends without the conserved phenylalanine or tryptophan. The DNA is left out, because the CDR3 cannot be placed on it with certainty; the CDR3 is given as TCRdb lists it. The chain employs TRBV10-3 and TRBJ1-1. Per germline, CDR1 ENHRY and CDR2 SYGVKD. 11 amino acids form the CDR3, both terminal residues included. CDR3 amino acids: CAIMGNTEALL.

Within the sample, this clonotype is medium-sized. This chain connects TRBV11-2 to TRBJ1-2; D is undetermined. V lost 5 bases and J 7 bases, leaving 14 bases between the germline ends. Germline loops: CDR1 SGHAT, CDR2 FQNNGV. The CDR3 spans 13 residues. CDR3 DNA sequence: TGTGCCAGCAGCGCCCTCAGAGGCGGTGGCTACACCTTC. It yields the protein CASSALRGGGYTF.

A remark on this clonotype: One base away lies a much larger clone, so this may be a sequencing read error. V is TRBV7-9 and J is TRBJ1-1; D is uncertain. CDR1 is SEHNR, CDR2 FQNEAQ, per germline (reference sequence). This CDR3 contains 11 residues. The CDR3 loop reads CAISLRGEAFF. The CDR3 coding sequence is TGTGCCATCAGCTTACGAGGTGAAGCTTTCTTT.

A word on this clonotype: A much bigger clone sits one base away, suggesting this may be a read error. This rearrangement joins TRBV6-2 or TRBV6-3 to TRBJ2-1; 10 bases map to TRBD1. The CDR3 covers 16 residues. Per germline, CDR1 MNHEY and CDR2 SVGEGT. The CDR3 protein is CVSIRTGGVGYNEQFF. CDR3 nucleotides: TGTGTCAGCATCCGGACAGGGGGAGTCGGTTACAATGAGCAGTTCTTC.

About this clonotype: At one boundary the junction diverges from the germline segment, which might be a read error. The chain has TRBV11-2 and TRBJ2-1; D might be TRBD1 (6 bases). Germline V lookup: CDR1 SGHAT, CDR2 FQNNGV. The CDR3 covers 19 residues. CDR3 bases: TGTGCCAGCAGCTTAGAGCTGGGCGGTTGGGGGCAGGGTGACGATAAGCAGTCCTTC. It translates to CASSLELGGWGQGDDKQSF.

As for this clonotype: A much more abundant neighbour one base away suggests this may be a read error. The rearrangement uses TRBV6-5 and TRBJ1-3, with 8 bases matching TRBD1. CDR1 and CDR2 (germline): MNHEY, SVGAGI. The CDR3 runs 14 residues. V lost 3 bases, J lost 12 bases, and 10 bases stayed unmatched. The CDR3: CASSYAQGVDIIYF. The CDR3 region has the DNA TGTGCCAGCAGTTATGCACAGGGGGTAGACATCATATATTTT.

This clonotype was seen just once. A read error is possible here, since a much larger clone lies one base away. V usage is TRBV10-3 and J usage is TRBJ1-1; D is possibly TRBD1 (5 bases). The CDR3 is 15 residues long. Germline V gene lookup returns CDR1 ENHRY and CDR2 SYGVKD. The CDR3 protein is CVISVEDRGYTEAFF. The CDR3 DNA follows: TGTGTCATCAGTGTAGAAGATAGGGGATACACTGAAGCTTTCTTT.

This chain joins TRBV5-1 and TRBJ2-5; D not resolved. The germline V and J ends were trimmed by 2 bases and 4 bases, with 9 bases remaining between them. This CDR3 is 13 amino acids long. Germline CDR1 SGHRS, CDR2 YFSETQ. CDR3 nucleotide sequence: TGCGCCAGCAGCTTTCGTCCCCGAGAGACCCAGTACTTC. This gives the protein CASSFRPRETQYF.